Following are 2 T cell receptor beta chains from one sample sequenced in a study of shared clonotypes between healthy human individuals. Some clones are missing from TCRdb's copy, which holds only in-frame ones; the method was immunoSEQ multiplex PCR. Among under 550,000 clones listed, 96% were seen once. Input material: naive CD4+ T cells sorted from blood. Subset defined: CD45RA+ positively selected. Every receptor here comes from a woman in her twenties or thirties in good health.

This rearrangement joins TRBV15 to TRBJ2-5; tentative D call: TRBD2 (6 bases). Germline CDR1 LNHNV, CDR2 YYDKDF (reference sequence). This CDR3 comprises 15 residues. The V and J ends lost 4 bases and 3 bases respectively, with 15 bases between them. For the CDR3, the DNA is TGTGCCACCAGCAACGTTCGCCGGAGGGAAGAGACCCAGTACTTC. Its protein product is CATSNVRRREETQYF.

The chain recombines TRBV5-1 with TRBJ2-3; 7 bases match TRBD1. Germline V lookup: CDR1 SGHRS, CDR2 YFSETQ. The CDR3 covers 17 residues. Trimming removed 0 bases from V and 0 bases from J; junction bases left unmatched: 7. In DNA form, the CDR3 reads TGCGCCAGCAGCTTGGGGGACAGTTTTTCTAGCACAGATACGCAGTATTTT. Its protein product is CASSLGDSFSSTDTQYF. The full variable domain, with the rest looked up from reference TRBV5-1 and TRBJ2-3, is KAGVTQTPRYLIKTRGQQVTLSCSPISGHRSVSWYQQTPGQGLQFLFEYFSETQRNKGNFPGRFSGRQFSNSRSEMNVSTLELGDSALYLCASSLGDSFSSTDTQYFGPGTRLTVL.